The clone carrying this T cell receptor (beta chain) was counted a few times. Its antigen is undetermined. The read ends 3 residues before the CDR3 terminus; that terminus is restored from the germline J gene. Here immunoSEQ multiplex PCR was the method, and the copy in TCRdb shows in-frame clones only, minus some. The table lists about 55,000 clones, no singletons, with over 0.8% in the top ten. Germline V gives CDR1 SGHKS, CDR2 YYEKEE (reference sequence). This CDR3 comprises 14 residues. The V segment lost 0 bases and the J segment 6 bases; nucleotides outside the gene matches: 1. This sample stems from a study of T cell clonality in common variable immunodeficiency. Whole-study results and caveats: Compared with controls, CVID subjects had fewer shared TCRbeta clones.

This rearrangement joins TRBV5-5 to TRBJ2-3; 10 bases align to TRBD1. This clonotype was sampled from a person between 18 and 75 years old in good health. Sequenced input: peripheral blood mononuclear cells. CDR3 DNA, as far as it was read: TGTGCCAGCAGCTTGGCGGGACAGGGGGATACG. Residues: CASSLAGQGDT. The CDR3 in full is CASSLAGQGDTQYF.